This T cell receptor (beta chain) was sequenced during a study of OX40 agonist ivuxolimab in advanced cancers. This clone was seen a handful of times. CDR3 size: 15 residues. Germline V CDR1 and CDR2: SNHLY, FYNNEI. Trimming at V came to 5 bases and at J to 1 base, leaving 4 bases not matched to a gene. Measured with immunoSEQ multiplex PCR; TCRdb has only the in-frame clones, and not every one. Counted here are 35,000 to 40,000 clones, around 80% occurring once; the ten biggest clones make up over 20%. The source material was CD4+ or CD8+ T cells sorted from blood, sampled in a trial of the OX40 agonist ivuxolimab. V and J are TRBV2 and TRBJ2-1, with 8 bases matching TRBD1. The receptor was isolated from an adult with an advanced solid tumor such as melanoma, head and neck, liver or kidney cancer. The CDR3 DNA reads TGTGCCAGCAGTCTACGACAGGGGTCCTACAATGAGCAGTTCTTC. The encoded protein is CASSLRQGSYNEQFF.